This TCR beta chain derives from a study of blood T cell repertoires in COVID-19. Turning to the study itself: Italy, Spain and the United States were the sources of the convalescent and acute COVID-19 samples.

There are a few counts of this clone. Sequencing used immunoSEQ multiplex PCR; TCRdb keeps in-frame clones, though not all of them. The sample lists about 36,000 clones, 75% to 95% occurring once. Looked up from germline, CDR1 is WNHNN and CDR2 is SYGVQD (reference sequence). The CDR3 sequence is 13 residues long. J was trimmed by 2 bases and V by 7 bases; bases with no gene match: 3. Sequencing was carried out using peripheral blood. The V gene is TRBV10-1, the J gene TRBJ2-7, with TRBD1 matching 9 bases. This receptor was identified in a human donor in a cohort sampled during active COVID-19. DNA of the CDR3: TGCGCCAGCACCTGGACAGGGGCCTACGAGCAGTACTTC. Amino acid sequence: CASTWTGAYEQYF.